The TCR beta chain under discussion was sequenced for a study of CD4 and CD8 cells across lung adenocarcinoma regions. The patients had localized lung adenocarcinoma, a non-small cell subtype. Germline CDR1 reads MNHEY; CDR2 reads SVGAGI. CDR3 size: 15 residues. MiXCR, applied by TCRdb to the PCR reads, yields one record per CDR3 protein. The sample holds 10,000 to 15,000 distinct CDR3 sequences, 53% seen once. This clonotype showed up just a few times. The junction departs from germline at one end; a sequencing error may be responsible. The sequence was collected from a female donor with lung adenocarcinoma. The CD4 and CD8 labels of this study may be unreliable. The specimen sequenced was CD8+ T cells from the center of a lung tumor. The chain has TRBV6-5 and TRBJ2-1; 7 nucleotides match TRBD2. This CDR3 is CASRFSGASGDAQFF. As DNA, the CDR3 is TGTGCCAGCAGATTCTCCGGGGCTAGCGGAGATGCGCAGTTCTTT.